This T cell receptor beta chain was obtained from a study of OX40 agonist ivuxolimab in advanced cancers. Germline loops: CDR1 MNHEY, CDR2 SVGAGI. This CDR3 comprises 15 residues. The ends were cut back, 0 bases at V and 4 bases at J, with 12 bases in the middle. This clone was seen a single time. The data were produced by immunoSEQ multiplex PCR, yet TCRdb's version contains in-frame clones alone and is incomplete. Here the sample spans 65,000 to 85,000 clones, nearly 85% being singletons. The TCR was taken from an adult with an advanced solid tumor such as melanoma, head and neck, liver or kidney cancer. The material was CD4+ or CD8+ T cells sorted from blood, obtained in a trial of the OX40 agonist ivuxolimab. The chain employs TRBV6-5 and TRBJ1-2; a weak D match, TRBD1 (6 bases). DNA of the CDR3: TGTGCCAGCAGTTACTCCGGAGGCAGGGGCTATGGCTACACCTTC. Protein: CASSYSGGRGYGYTF.